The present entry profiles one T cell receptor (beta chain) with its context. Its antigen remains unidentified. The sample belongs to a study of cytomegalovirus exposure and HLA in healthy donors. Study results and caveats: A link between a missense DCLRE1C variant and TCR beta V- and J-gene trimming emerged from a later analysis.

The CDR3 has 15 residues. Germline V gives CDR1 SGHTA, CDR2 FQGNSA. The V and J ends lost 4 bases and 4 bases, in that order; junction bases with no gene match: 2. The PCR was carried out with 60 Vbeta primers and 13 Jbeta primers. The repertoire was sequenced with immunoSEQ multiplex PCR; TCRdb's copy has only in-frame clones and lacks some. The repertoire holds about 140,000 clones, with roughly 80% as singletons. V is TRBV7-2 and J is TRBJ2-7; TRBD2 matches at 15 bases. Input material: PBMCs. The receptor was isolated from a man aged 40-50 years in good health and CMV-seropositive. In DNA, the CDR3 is TGTGCCAGCAGCTGGGGGACTAGCGGGAGGTACGAGCAGTACTTC. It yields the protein CASSWGTSGRYEQYF.